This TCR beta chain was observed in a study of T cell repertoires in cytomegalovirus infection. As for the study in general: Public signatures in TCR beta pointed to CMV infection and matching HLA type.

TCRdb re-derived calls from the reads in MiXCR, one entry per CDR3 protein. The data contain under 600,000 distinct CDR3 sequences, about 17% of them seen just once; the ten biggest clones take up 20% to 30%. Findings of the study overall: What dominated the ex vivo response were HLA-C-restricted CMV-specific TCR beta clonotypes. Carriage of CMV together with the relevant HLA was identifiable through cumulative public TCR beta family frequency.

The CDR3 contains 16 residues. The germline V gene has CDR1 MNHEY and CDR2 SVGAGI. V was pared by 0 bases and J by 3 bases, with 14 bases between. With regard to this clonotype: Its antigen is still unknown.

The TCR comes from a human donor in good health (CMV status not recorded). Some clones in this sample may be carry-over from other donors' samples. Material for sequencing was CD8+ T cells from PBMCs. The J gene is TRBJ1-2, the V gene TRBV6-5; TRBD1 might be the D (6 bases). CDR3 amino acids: CASSYSGTLVDYGYTF. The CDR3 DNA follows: TGTGCCAGCAGTTACTCAGGGACATTAGTTGACTATGGCTACACCTTC.